The 28 T cell receptor beta chains in this list originate from one sample, sequenced in a study of blood T cell repertoires in COVID-19. Produced via immunoSEQ multiplex PCR; TCRdb's table is partial and in-frame only. The table records 23,000 or so clones, roughly 92% of them present only once. Sequenced: peripheral blood. These receptors were taken from a woman aged 45-65 years with active COVID-19.

Only one count was recorded for this clone. The J gene is TRBJ2-3, the V gene TRBV28, with D perhaps TRBD1 (6 bases). The germline V gene encodes CDR1 MDHEN and CDR2 SYDVKM. The length of the CDR3 is 15 residues. V lost 3 bases to trimming and J lost 1 base, with 11 bases between them. The CDR3 region has the DNA TGTGCCAGCAGTTTGCAGGGGTGGCGCACAGATACGCAGTATTTT. It encodes CASSLQGWRTDTQYF.

The rearrangement links TRBV10-1 to TRBJ2-1; D remains unclear. Trimming stripped 2 bases from V and 12 bases from J, with 20 bases between. The germline V gene has CDR1 WNHNN and CDR2 SYGVQD (reference sequence). This CDR3 has 15 amino acids. CDR3 in DNA: TGCGCCAGCAGTGAGCAGGAAGGATCCCAAGCCGGGCAGTTCTTC. Translating gives CASSEQEGSQAGQFF.

The chain has TRBV4-2 and TRBJ2-5, with D possibly TRBD2 on 5 matching bases. The CDR3 contains 14 residues. Per the germline V gene, CDR1 is LGHNA and CDR2 is YNFKEQ. The V end lost 0 bases, the J end lost 3 bases, and 8 bases lay between the germline ends. The CDR3 DNA follows: TGTGCCAGCAGCCAAGAGAGGGCTGAAGAGACCCAGTACTTC. This translates into CASSQERAEETQYF.

This sequence joins TRBV6-5 and TRBJ2-1, with 8 bases fitting TRBD2. J lost 4 bases, V lost 6 bases, and 8 bases had no gene match. From germline, CDR1 is MNHEY and CDR2 SVGAGI. The CDR3 runs 15 residues. The CDR3 DNA sequence: TGTGCCAGCAGGCCCGGCACTAGCGGTTACAATGAGCAGTTCTTC. As protein: CASRPGTSGYNEQFF.

This clone has just one count. The V and J genes are TRBV5-1 and TRBJ2-6; D is ambiguous. Trimming shortened V by 5 bases and J by 2 bases, and 8 bases separated the two germline ends. CDR3 length: 14 amino acids. Looked up from germline, CDR1 is SGHRS and CDR2 is YFSETQ. CDR3 coding DNA: TGCGCCAGCAGTGTAACAGCTGGGGCCAACGTCCTGACTTTC. Translating gives CASSVTAGANVLTF.

The V call is TRBV6-5, the J call TRBJ2-1, with D perhaps TRBD2 (7 bases). Between the trimmed V and J ends, which lost 2 bases and 8 bases, there was a span of 16 bases. This CDR3 region has 15 residues. The V gene's germline CDR1 is MNHEY and CDR2 SVGAGI. CDR3 region: CASSYGGAGSDEQFF. The CDR3, as DNA: TGTGCCAGCAGTTACGGGGGGGCCGGATCCGATGAGCAGTTCTTC.

The V gene is TRBV5-6, the J gene TRBJ2-7, with D maybe TRBD2 (6 bases). The CDR3 loop spans 15 amino acids. Germline CDR1 and CDR2: SGHDT and YYEEEE. The germline V and J ends were trimmed by 4 bases and 2 bases, with 16 bases remaining between them. CDR3 DNA: TGTGCCAGCAGCGTACAGATTTTAGCGGCCTACGAGCAGTACTTC. Translation: CASSVQILAAYEQYF.

The rearrangement uses TRBV19 and TRBJ1-5, with TRBD1 matching over 8 bases. J gave up 7 bases and V 2 bases, and 4 bases lay outside the gene matches. CDR1 LNHDA and CDR2 SQIVND come from the germline V gene (reference sequence). This CDR3 is built from 14 residues. CDR3 loop: CASSISTGVQPQHF. For the CDR3, the DNA is TGTGCCAGTAGTATATCGACAGGGGTACAGCCCCAGCATTTT.

This clone came up once. The chain is built from TRBV27 and TRBJ2-5; D is unclear. CDR1 and CDR2 from the germline V gene are MNHEY and SMNVEV (reference sequence). The CDR3 is 15 residues long. Trimming took off 5 bases at V and 5 bases at J, with 18 bases between the two ends. CDR3 sequence reads: CASSEERSRGETQYF. CDR3 coding DNA: TGTGCCAGCAGTGAGGAGAGATCCCGTGGGGAGACCCAGTACTTC.

J is TRBJ1-4 and V is TRBV7-9, with 8 bases lining up with TRBD1. Germline CDR1 reads SEHNR; CDR2 reads FQNEAQ (reference sequence). V trimming: 5 bases; J trimming: 5 bases; junction bases outside the gene matches: 4. This CDR3 has 14 residues. CDR3 loop: CASSATGGNEKLFF. The CDR3 DNA is TGTGCCAGCAGCGCTACAGGGGGGAATGAAAAACTGTTTTTT.

The rearrangement links TRBV6-5 to TRBJ1-2; D is undetermined. Germline V CDR1 and CDR2: MNHEY, SVGAGI. Trimming left V 6 bases short and J 4 bases short, with 12 bases between. The CDR3 is 13 residues long. The CDR3 DNA follows: TGTGCCAGCAGCGTTGACGGACTCTATGGCTACACCTTC. It codes for CASSVDGLYGYTF.

The genes are TRBV3-1 (or the pseudogene TRBV3-2) and TRBJ2-5, with D possibly matching TRBD2 (6 bases). With 3 bases removed from V and 3 bases from J, the gap between germline ends came to 8 bases. CDR1 LGHDT and CDR2 YNNKEL come from the germline V gene (reference sequence). CDR3 length: 13 residues. As DNA, the CDR3 is TGTGCCAGCAGCCACTCTAGCGAAGAGACCCAGTACTTC. Translated, it gives CASSHSSEETQYF.

The V and J genes are TRBV12-5 and TRBJ2-2; D not certain. With 2 bases removed from V and 4 bases from J, the gap between germline ends came to 5 bases. Germline V lookup: CDR1 LGHNT, CDR2 FRNRAP. The CDR3 is 13 residues long. This chain's CDR3 is CASGLWATGELFF. Here the CDR3 DNA reads TGTGCTAGTGGTTTGTGGGCCACCGGGGAGCTGTTTTTT.

V is TRBV6-1 and J is TRBJ1-5; D is perhaps TRBD1 (6 bases). Germline CDR1 is MNHNS and CDR2 is SASEGT. This CDR3 has 14 residues. The germline V and J ends were trimmed by 3 bases and 6 bases, with 12 bases remaining between them. The CDR3 sequence is CASSDGGAGQPQHF. CDR3 bases: TGTGCCAGCAGTGATGGGGGGGCCGGTCAGCCCCAGCATTTT.

This sequence joins TRBV9 and TRBJ1-4, with D unclear. The CDR3 contains 14 residues. Trimming cost V 4 bases and J 3 bases, with 10 bases left between them. In germline, CDR1 is SGDLS, CDR2 YYNGEE. CDR3 in DNA: TGTGCCAGCAGCCCAGGAGGGTCTAATGAAAAACTGTTTTTT. Translating it yields CASSPGGSNEKLFF.

On this clone itself: At one of its ends the junction is not consistent with the germline gene, which may arise from a read error. The rearrangement links TRBV6-5 to TRBJ1-2; possible D gene TRBD1, 6 bases. CDR1 and CDR2 (germline): MNHEY, SVGAGI. The CDR3 totals 15 residues. The CDR3 DNA sequence: TGTGCCAGCAGTCACTCGACAACCAGGGGATATGGCTACACCTTC. Protein sequence: CASSHSTTRGYGYTF.

This chain uses TRBV7-3 with TRBJ2-3, with no clear D. V gave up 3 bases and J gave up 6 bases, with 10 bases separating them. Germline CDR1 and CDR2: SGHTA and FQGTGA. The CDR3 has 13 residues. The CDR3 DNA reads TGTGCCAGCAGCTTTGGTACCGCGGATACGCAGTATTTT. This translates into CASSFGTADTQYF. The full variable domain, rest sourced from reference TRBV7-3 and TRBJ2-3, is GAGVSQTPSNKVTEKGKYVELRCDPISGHTALYWYRQSLGQGPEFLIYFQGTGAADDSGLPNDRFFAVRPEGSVSTLKIQRTERGDSAVYLCASSFGTADTQYFGPGTRLTVL.

This sequence joins TRBV19 and TRBJ2-2; D possibly corresponds to TRBD2 (6 bases). CDR3 length equals 13 residues. Trimming removed 2 bases at V and 7 bases at J, with 8 bases between. In germline, CDR1 is LNHDA, CDR2 SQIVND (reference sequence). The CDR3 loop reads CASSIWGDGELFF. CDR3 nucleotides: TGTGCCAGTAGTATATGGGGGGACGGGGAGCTGTTTTTT.

The chain couples TRBV7-9 to TRBJ2-2, with D unclear. Germline CDR1 and CDR2: SEHNR and FQNEAQ (reference sequence). V lost 2 bases to trimming and J lost 1 base, with 5 bases between them. The CDR3 has 14 amino acids. CDR3 protein: CASSLNRNTGELFF. The CDR3 DNA reads as TGTGCCAGCAGCTTAAACAGGAACACCGGGGAGCTGTTTTTT.

The chain is built from TRBV18 and TRBJ2-3; D perhaps matches TRBD2 (5 bases). CDR1 is KGHSH and CDR2 is LQKENI in the germline V gene. This CDR3 comprises 15 residues. The V and J ends lost 3 bases and 2 bases respectively, with 12 bases between them. The CDR3 DNA reads TGTGCCAGCTCACCTCAGGCTAGCCCCACAGATACGCAGTATTTT. Protein product: CASSPQASPTDTQYF.

For the CDR3, the DNA is TGTGCCAGCAGGCACGGGTTGGCGACCGAGCAGTACTTC. Protein: CASRHGLATEQYF. The chain links TRBV28 to TRBJ2-7; D remains unclear. The germline CDR1 and CDR2 sequences are MDHEN and SYDVKM. Between the trimmed V and J ends, which lost 6 bases and 6 bases, there was a span of 15 bases. The CDR3 has 13 residues.

The V gene is TRBV28, the J gene TRBJ1-2, with TRBD1 matching 11 bases. The CDR3 extends over 16 amino acids. Germline CDR1 MDHEN, CDR2 SYDVKM. V was pared by 2 bases and J by 3 bases, with 5 bases of the junction left unmatched. In DNA, the CDR3 is TGTGCCAGCAGTTTAAGGACAGGGGGCAAGGACTATGGCTACACCTTC. It is translated as CASSLRTGGKDYGYTF.

The chain uses TRBV27 and TRBJ2-7, with TRBD1 matching over 7 bases. Germline lookup yields CDR1 MNHEY and CDR2 SMNVEV (reference sequence). CDR3 length: 15 residues. J lost 7 bases, V lost 4 bases, and 13 bases had no gene match. CDR3 region: CASSSADRSKGEQYF. CDR3 sequence (DNA): TGTGCCAGCAGTTCTGCGGACAGGAGCAAGGGAGAGCAGTACTTC.

The chain employs TRBV19 and TRBJ2-7, with 7 bases that match TRBD1. Germline values: CDR1 LNHDA, CDR2 SQIVND (reference sequence). After removal of 1 base from V and 5 bases from J, the junction contained 5 bases not matched to a gene. The CDR3 spans 14 residues. CDR3 nucleotides: TGTGCCAGTAGTATAGGTCTAACAGGGGACGAGCAGTACTTC. Translated, it gives CASSIGLTGDEQYF.

This clone appeared a single time. This chain joins TRBV6-5 and TRBJ2-1, with D possibly TRBD2 on 6 matching bases. Trimming left V 7 bases short and J 8 bases short, with 9 bases between. The CDR3 contains 11 residues. Germline V gene data show CDR1 as MNHEY and CDR2 as SVGAGI. The CDR3, as DNA: TGTGCCAGCACTTGGGGGGATGAGCAGTTCTTC. This codes for CASTWGDEQFF.

The chain carries TRBV6-5 and TRBJ2-5; 9 nucleotides line up with TRBD2. Per germline, CDR1 MNHEY and CDR2 SVGAGI. The CDR3 runs 15 residues. J lost 2 bases, V lost 6 bases, and 7 bases had no gene match. CDR3 sequence: CASRISGLAQETQYF. Here the CDR3 DNA reads TGTGCCAGCAGGATATCGGGACTAGCACAAGAGACCCAGTACTTC.

This sequence joins TRBV5-1 and TRBJ2-2; TRBD2 agrees at 7 bases. With 6 bases clipped from V and 1 base from J, the junction kept 6 bases outside the gene matches. This CDR3 is 15 amino acids long. CDR1 and CDR2 from the germline V gene are SGHRS and YFSETQ. CDR3 sequence: CASTSLAENTGELFF. The CDR3 nucleotides read TGCGCCAGCACTAGTCTAGCGGAGAACACCGGGGAGCTGTTTTTT.

This clone turned up a few times. The chain carries TRBV7-9 and TRBJ2-1, with D possibly TRBD2 on 6 matching bases. V gave up 3 bases and J gave up 5 bases, with 17 bases separating them. Germline lookup yields CDR1 SEHNR and CDR2 FQNEAQ (reference sequence). This CDR3 has 16 amino acids. CDR3 in amino acids: CASSLGPGGINNEQFF. CDR3 in DNA: TGTGCCAGCAGCTTGGGCCCAGGCGGGATTAACAATGAGCAGTTCTTC.